The source of this T cell receptor (beta chain) is a study of T cells after posttransplantation cyclophosphamide. Only in-frame clones appear in the TCRdb table, and some are missing; sequencing was by immunoSEQ multiplex PCR. Among roughly 70,000 clones listed, 93% were seen once. V shed 0 bases and J shed 3 bases, with 7 bases lying between them. Per germline, CDR1 SGHRS and CDR2 YFSETQ. This CDR3 has 13 amino acids. The receptor was isolated from a woman younger than 45 in good health and a related stem cell transplant donor. The chain links TRBV5-1 to TRBJ2-7, with a tentative D call TRBD1 (6 bases). The sequencing input was PBMCs. CDR3 region: CASSLEGDYEQYF. In nucleotides, the CDR3 is TGCGCCAGCAGCTTGGAGGGGGACTACGAGCAGTACTTC.